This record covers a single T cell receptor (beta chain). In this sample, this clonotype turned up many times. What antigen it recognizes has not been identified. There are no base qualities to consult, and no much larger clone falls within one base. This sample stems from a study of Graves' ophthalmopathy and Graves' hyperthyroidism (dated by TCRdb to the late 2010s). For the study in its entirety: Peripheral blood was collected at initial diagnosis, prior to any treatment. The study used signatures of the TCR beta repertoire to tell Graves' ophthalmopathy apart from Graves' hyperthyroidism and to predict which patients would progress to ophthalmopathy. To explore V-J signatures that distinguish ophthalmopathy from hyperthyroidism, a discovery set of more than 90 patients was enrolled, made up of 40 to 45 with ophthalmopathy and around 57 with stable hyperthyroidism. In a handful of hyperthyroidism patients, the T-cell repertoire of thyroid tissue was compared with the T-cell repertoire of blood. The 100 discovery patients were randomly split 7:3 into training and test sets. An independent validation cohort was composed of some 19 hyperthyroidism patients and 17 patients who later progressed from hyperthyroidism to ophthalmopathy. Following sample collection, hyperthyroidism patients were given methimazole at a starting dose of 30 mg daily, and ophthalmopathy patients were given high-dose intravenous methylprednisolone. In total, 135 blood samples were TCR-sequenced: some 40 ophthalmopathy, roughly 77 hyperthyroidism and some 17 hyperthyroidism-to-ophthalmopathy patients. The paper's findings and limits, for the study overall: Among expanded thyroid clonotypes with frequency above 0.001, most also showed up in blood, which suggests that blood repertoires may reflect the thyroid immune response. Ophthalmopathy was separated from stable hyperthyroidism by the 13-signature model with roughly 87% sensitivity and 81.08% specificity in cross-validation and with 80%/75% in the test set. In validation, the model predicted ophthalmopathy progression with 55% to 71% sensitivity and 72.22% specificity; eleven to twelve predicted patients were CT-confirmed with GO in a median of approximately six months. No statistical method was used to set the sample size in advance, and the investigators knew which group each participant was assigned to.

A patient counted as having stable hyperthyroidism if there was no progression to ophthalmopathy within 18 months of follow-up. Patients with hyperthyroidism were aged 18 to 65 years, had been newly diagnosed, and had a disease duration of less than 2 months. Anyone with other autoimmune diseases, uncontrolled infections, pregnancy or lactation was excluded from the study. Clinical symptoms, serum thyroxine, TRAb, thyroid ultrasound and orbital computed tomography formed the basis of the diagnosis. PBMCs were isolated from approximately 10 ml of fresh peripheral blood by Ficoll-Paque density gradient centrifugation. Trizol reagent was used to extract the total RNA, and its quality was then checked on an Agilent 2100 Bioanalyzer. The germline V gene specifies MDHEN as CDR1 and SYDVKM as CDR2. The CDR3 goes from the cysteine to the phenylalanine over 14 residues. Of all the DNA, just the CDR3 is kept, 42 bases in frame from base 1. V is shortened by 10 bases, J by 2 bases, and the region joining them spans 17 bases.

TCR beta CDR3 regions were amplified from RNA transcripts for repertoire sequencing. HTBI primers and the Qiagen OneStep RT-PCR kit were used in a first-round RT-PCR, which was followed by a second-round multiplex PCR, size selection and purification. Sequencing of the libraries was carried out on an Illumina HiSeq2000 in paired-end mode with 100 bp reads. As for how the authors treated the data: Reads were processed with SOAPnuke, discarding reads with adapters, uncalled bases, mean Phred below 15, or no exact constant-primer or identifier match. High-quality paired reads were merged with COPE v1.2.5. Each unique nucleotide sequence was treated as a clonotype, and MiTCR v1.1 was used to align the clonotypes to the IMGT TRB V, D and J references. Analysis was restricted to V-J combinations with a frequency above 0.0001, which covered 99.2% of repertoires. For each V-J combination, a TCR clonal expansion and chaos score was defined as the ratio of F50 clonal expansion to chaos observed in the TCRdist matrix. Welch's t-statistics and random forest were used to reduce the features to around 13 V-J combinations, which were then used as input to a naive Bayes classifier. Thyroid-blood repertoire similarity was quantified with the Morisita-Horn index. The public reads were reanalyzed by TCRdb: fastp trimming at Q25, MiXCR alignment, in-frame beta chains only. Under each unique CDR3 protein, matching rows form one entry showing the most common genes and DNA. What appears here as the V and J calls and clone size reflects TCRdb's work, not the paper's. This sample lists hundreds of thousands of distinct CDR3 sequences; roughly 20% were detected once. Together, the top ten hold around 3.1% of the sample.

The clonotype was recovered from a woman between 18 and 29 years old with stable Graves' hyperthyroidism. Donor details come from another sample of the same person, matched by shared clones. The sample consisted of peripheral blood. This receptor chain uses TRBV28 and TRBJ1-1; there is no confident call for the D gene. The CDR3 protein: CATITPGINTEAFF. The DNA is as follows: TGTGCCACTATAACGCCGGGGATTAACACTGAAGCTTTCTTT.